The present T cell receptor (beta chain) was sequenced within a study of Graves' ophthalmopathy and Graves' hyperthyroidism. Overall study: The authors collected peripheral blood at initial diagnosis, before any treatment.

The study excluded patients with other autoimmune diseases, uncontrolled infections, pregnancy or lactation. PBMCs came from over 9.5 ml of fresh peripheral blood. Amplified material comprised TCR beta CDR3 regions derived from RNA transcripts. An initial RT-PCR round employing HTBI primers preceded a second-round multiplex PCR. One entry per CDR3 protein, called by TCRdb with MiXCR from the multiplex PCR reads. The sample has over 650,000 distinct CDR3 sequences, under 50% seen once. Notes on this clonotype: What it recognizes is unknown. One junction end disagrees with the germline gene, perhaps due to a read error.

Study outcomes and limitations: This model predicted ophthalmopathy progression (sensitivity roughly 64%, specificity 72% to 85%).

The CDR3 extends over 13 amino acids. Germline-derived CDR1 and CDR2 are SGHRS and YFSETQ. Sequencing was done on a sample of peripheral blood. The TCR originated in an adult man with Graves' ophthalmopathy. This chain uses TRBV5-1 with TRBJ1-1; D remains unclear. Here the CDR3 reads CAGSLGSNTEAFF. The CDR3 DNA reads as TGCGCCGGCAGCTTGGGATCTAACACTGAAGCTTTCTTT.